These 2 T cell receptor beta chains were all obtained from the same sample, sequenced in a study of T cell repertoires in cytomegalovirus infection. In TCRdb, the reads were re-called with MiXCR into one record per CDR3 protein. In the table there are some 200,000 distinct CDR3 sequences, roughly a fifth of which are singletons. Sequencing was performed on PBMCs. Receptors originate from a human donor in good health (CMV status not recorded). Some clones in this sample may be carry-over from other donors' samples.

In the case of this clonotype: A much larger clone lies a single base off, so this may be a read error. The rearrangement joins TRBV25-1 to TRBJ1-5; perhaps TRBD1 as D (5 bases). With 4 bases removed from V and 7 bases from J, the gap between germline ends came to 23 bases. Germline V gene sequence: CDR1 MGHDK, CDR2 SYGVNS. CDR3 size: 17 residues. CDR3 sequence: CASSASSRTGLGQPQHF. The CDR3, as DNA: TGTGCCAGCAGTGCCTCCTCCCGGACGGGACTGGGGCAGCCCCAGCATTTT.

At least ten counts were recorded for this clonotype. V gene TRBV7-2 combines with J gene TRBJ2-5, with D possibly being TRBD2 (5 bases). The CDR3 has 13 amino acids. Trimming removed 1 base from V and 9 bases from J, with 12 bases in between. The germline gives CDR1 SGHTA, CDR2 FQGNSA. The CDR3 nucleotides are TGTGCCAGCAGCTTAGTCCTGAAGGAGGCCCAGTACTTC. Protein: CASSLVLKEAQYF.